The 2 T cell receptor beta chains in this list originate from one sample, sequenced in a study of T cells in Graves' hyperthyroidism and ophthalmopathy (dated by TCRdb to the late 2010s). The library was produced with multiplex PCR. Instrument used: Illumina HiSeq 2000. Amplification of TCR beta CDR3 regions was carried out from RNA transcripts. A first-round RT-PCR of the TCR CDR3 used the HTBI primer set with the Qiagen OneStep RT-PCR kit. The public reads were run again by TCRdb, first through fastp at Q25 and then through MiXCR, and only productive beta chains were kept. Every entry covers one CDR3 protein and lists the most common genes and DNA from its rows. This sample is represented by fewer than 450,000 distinct CDR3 sequences; 15% to 20% of them were singletons. Of the sample, 30% to 40% is held by the ten largest clones. The sample comprised blood. The receptors were gathered from a woman between 25 and 40 years old with Graves' hyperthyroidism that later progressed to Graves' ophthalmopathy.

The gene calls are TRBV28 and TRBJ2-1, with D hard to call. The V gene's germline CDR1 is MDHEN and CDR2 SYDVKM. The CDR3 is 12 amino acids. Trimming shortened V by 7 bases and J by 5 bases, and 9 bases separated the two germline ends. DNA of the CDR3: TGTGCCAGCACCCCCCTTAACAATGAGCAGTTCTTC. It encodes CASTPLNNEQFF.

This clonotype was seen at least ten times. J is TRBJ2-1 and V is TRBV7-2; unclear D gene. The CDR3 is 13 residues long. CDR1 is SGHTA and CDR2 is FQGNSA in the germline V gene. V lost 4 bases to trimming and J lost 10 bases, with 14 bases between them. DNA of the CDR3: TGTGCCAGCAGCTCTCCCGGACGGCGGGAGCAGTTCTTC. Protein sequence: CASSSPGRREQFF.